The rows below give T cell receptor beta chains drawn from one sample of a study of CD8 T cell repertoires and HIV-1 epitope variants. Only in-frame clones appear in the TCRdb table, and some are missing; sequencing was by immunoSEQ multiplex PCR. The sample lists about 6,000 clones; 64% were seen once. The antigens of these receptors remain unknown. The sample comprised cultured CD8+ T cells derived from PBMCs. These receptors were collected from a male donor with HIV. CDR3s include the opening cysteine and the closing phenylalanine or tryptophan. Each record gives: V gene, clone size, CDR3 length, D gene, J gene, CDR3 DNA, CDR3 protein. D genes are given only for firm matches. A clone size is listed for some rows: how often the clone was seen (once, few, many), or a class if it is expanded.

v_call: TRBV7-9
clone_size: few
cdr3_length: 15
d_call: .
j_call: TRBJ1-4
cdr3_nt: TGTGCCAGCAGCCCTCCAGTGGGTGCTAATGAAAAACTGTTTTTT
cdr3_aa: CASSPPVGANEKLFF

v_call: TRBV28
clone_size: .
cdr3_length: 15
d_call: .
j_call: TRBJ2-7
cdr3_nt: TGTGCCAGCAGCCCCGGTAATGAGGGGGCCTACGAGCAGTACTTC
cdr3_aa: CASSPGNEGAYEQYF

v_call: TRBV9
clone_size: .
cdr3_length: 15
d_call: TRBD1
j_call: TRBJ2-7
cdr3_nt: TGTGCCAGCAGCCCAGAGGGACAGCCCTACTACGAGCAGTACTTC
cdr3_aa: CASSPEGQPYYEQYF

v_call: TRBV6-6
clone_size: once
cdr3_length: 16
d_call: TRBD2
j_call: TRBJ2-3
cdr3_nt: TGTGCCAGCAGCTCCGGACTAGCGGGATCCACAGATACGCAGTATTTT
cdr3_aa: CASSSGLAGSTDTQYF

v_call: TRBV7-2
clone_size: .
cdr3_length: 15
d_call: TRBD1
j_call: TRBJ2-7
cdr3_nt: TGTGCCAGCAGCATCGGACAGGGGAGCGCCTACGAGCAGTACTTC
cdr3_aa: CASSIGQGSAYEQYF

v_call: TRBV11-3
clone_size: .
cdr3_length: 14
d_call: TRBD1
j_call: TRBJ2-5
cdr3_nt: TGTGCCAGCAGCTTGGACAGGTCCCAAGAGACCCAGTACTTC
cdr3_aa: CASSLDRSQETQYF

v_call: TRBV10-2
clone_size: .
cdr3_length: 14
d_call: .
j_call: TRBJ1-6
cdr3_nt: TGCGCCAGCAGTGAGGCCGGGGGAGAGGCGCCCCTCCACTTT
cdr3_aa: CASSEAGGEAPLHF

v_call: TRBV4-1
clone_size: .
cdr3_length: 15
d_call: .
j_call: TRBJ1-5
cdr3_nt: TGCGCCAGCAGCCAAGTTCACAGGGCCGGTCAGCCCCAGCATTTT
cdr3_aa: CASSQVHRAGQPQHF

v_call: TRBV7-6
clone_size: .
cdr3_length: 17
d_call: .
j_call: TRBJ2-1
cdr3_nt: TGTGCCAGCAGCTTAAGAGACAGGTCGAGCTCCTACAATGAGCAGTTCTTC
cdr3_aa: CASSLRDRSSSYNEQFF

v_call: TRBV19
clone_size: .
cdr3_length: 14
d_call: .
j_call: TRBJ1-4
cdr3_nt: TGTGCCAGTAGTATTATCAACAAGCGCGAAAAACTGTTTTTT
cdr3_aa: CASSIINKREKLFF

v_call: TRBV5-4
clone_size: .
cdr3_length: 14
d_call: .
j_call: TRBJ2-5
cdr3_nt: TGTGCCAGCAGCTTGGACACCTACGAAGAGACCCAGTACTTC
cdr3_aa: CASSLDTYEETQYF

v_call: TRBV28
clone_size: hyperexpanded
cdr3_length: 17
d_call: TRBD1
j_call: TRBJ1-1
cdr3_nt: TGTGCCAGCAGTTCCCCCGGGACAGGGGTGATTTCCACTGAAGCTTTCTTT
cdr3_aa: CASSSPGTGVISTEAFF

v_call: TRBV7-6
clone_size: once
cdr3_length: 16
d_call: .
j_call: TRBJ2-2
cdr3_nt: TGTGCCAGCAGCCCCCAACCGGGACATTCCACCGGGGAGCTGTTTTTT
cdr3_aa: CASSPQPGHSTGELFF

v_call: TRBV7-2
clone_size: .
cdr3_length: 15
d_call: .
j_call: TRBJ2-1
cdr3_nt: TGTGCCAGCAGCTTAGCCTCTCTAGGGGGAAATGAGCAGTTCTTC
cdr3_aa: CASSLASLGGNEQFF

v_call: TRBV27
clone_size: .
cdr3_length: 18
d_call: .
j_call: TRBJ2-6
cdr3_nt: TGTGCCACCCAATCCACAACTACTGCGAACTCTGGGGCCAACGTCCTGACTTTC
cdr3_aa: CATQSTTTANSGANVLTF

v_call: TRBV7-3
clone_size: few
cdr3_length: 16
d_call: TRBD1
j_call: TRBJ1-1
cdr3_nt: TGTGCCAGCCGGGTGACAGGGGTGACGTCCAACACTGAAGCTTTCTTT
cdr3_aa: CASRVTGVTSNTEAFF

v_call: TRBV5-1
clone_size: medium-sized
cdr3_length: 13
d_call: TRBD1
j_call: TRBJ1-5
cdr3_nt: TGCGCCAGCAGCCCGACAGGGCATCAGCCCCAGCATTTT
cdr3_aa: CASSPTGHQPQHF

v_call: TRBV7-9
clone_size: .
cdr3_length: 16
d_call: .
j_call: TRBJ2-5
cdr3_nt: TGTGCCAGCAGCTTACTGGGCACGAGTAGGCAAGAGACCCAGTACTTC
cdr3_aa: CASSLLGTSRQETQYF

v_call: TRBV7-3
clone_size: once
cdr3_length: 15
d_call: .
j_call: TRBJ2-5
cdr3_nt: TGTGCCAGCAGCTCCGCCGGGATAGATCAAGAGACCCAGTACTTC
cdr3_aa: CASSSAGIDQETQYF

v_call: TRBV9
clone_size: .
cdr3_length: 16
d_call: .
j_call: TRBJ2-3
cdr3_nt: TGTGCCAGCAGCCCCGACCTTAGTATTCACACAGATACGCAGTATTTT
cdr3_aa: CASSPDLSIHTDTQYF

v_call: TRBV6-5
clone_size: few
cdr3_length: 14
d_call: .
j_call: TRBJ2-7
cdr3_nt: TGTGCCAGCAGTTCAGATGTCTCGGCCTACGAGCAGTACTTC
cdr3_aa: CASSSDVSAYEQYF

v_call: TRBV11-2
clone_size: few
cdr3_length: 15
d_call: TRBD1
j_call: TRBJ1-2
cdr3_nt: TGTGCCAGCAGCCCTTGGGACAGCTCTAACTATGGCTACACCTTC
cdr3_aa: CASSPWDSSNYGYTF

v_call: TRBV7-2
clone_size: .
cdr3_length: 15
d_call: .
j_call: TRBJ2-7
cdr3_nt: TGTGCCAGCAGCTTAGGGACATTGAGCTCCTACGAGCAGTACTTC
cdr3_aa: CASSLGTLSSYEQYF